This T cell receptor (beta chain) was captured in a study of Ad26.COV2.S vaccination and SARS-CoV-2 variants. General study results and limits: The breadth of spike-specific CD8+ and CD4+ T cell responses after vaccination was reportedly substantial.

A remark on this clone: Its antigen is undetermined.

Measured with immunoSEQ multiplex PCR; TCRdb has only the in-frame clones, and not every one. The sample contains roughly 300,000 clones, about 88% of which appear only once. Indicated treatment: some 20 received Ad26.COV2.S at low or high dose, single or two shots; 5 received placebo; per-sample allocation not given. The study sampled participants on day 63 after the first vaccine or placebo injection. An adult donor aged 18-55 years was enrolled in Boston. Its platform was an Ad26 vector, and its expressed antigen was Wuhan-strain SARS-CoV-2 spike. With 1 base removed from V and 6 bases from J, the gap between germline ends came to 8 bases. Per germline, CDR1 SGHTA and CDR2 FQGNSA. CDR3 length: 13 residues.

Sequenced material: peripheral blood, taken in a trial of Ad26.COV2.S vaccine versus placebo. The sequence derives from a person between 18 and 65 years old who received the Ad26.COV2.S COVID-19 vaccine or a placebo. The chain links TRBV7-2 to TRBJ2-3; D is unclear. CDR3: CASSLDRTDTQYF. CDR3 nucleotide sequence: TGTGCCAGCAGCTTAGATAGGACGGATACGCAGTATTTT.